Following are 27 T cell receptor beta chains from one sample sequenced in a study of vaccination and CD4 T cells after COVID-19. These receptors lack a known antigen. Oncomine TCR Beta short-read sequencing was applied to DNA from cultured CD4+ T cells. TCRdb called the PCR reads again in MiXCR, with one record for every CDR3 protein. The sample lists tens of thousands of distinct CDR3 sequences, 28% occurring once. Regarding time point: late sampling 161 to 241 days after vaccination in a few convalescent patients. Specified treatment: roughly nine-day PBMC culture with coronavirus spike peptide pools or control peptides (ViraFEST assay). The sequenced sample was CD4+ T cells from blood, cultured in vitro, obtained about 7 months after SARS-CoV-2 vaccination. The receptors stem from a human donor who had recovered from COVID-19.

CDR3: CSATPFGRNYNEQFF. The CDR3 nucleotides read TGCAGTGCTACCCCTTTTGGGAGGAACTACAATGAGCAGTTCTTC. The V gene is TRBV20-1, the J gene TRBJ2-1; TRBD2 might be the D (6 bases). V was pared by 4 bases and J by 3 bases, with 16 bases between. Germline CDR1 is DFQATT and CDR2 is SNEGSKA (reference sequence). This CDR3 spans 15 amino acids.

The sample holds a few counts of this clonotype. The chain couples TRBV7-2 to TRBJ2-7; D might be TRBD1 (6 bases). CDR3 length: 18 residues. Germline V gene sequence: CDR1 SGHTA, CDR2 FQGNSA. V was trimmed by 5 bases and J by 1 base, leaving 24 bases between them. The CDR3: CASSQKGVRLLGSYEQYF. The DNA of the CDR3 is TGTGCCAGCAGCCAAAAGGGGGTTCGGTTGTTGGGATCCTACGAGCAGTACTTC.

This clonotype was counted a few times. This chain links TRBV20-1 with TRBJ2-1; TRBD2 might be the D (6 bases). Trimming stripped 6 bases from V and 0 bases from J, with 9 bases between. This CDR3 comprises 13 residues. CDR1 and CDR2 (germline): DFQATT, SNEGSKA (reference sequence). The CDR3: CSALTSSYNEQFF. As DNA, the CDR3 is TGCAGTGCCCTGACTAGCTCCTACAATGAGCAGTTCTTC.

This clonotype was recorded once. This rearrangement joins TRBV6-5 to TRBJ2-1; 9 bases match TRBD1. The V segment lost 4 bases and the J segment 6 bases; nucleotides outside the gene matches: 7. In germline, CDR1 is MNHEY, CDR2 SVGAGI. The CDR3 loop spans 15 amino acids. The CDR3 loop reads CASSSRDRAANEQFF. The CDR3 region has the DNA TGTGCCAGCAGTTCCCGGGACAGGGCGGCCAATGAGCAGTTCTTC.

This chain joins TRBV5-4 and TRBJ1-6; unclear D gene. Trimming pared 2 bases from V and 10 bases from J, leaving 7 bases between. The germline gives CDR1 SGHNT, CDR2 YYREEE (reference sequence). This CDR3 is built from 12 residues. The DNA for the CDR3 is TGTGCCAGCAGCTTAAAGGAATCACCCCTCCACTTT. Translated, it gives CASSLKESPLHF.

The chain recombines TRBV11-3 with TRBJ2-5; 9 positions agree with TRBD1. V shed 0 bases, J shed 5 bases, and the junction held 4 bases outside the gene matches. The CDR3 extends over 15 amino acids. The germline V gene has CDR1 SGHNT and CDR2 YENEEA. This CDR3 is CASSLDGTGSETQYF. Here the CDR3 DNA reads TGTGCCAGCAGCTTAGATGGGACAGGGAGCGAGACCCAGTACTTC.

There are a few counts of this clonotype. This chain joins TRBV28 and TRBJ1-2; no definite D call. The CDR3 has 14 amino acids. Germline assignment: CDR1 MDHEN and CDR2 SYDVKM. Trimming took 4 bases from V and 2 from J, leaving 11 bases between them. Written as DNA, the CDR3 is TGTGCCAGCAGTTGGGGAGGAAGGAACTATGGCTACACCTTC. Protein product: CASSWGGRNYGYTF.

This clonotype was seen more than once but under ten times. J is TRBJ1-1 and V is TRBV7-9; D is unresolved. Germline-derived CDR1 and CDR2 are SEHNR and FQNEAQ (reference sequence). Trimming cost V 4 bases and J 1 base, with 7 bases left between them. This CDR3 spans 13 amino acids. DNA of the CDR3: TGTGCCAGCAGCTCCTTCTCGAACACTGAAGCTTTCTTT. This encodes CASSSFSNTEAFF.

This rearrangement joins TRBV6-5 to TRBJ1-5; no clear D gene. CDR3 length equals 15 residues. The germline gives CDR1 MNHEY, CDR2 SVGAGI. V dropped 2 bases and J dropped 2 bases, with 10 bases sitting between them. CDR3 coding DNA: TGTGCCAGCAGTTACGGAACAACGGGCAATCAGCCCCAGCATTTT. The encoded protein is CASSYGTTGNQPQHF.

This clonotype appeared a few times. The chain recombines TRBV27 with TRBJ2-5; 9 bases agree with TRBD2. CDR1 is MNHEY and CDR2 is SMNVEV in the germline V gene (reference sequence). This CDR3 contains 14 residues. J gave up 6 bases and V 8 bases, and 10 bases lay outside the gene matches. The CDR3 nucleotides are TGTGCCAGCGGGACTAGCTCCCCGTCACAGACCCAGTACTTC. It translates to CASGTSSPSQTQYF.

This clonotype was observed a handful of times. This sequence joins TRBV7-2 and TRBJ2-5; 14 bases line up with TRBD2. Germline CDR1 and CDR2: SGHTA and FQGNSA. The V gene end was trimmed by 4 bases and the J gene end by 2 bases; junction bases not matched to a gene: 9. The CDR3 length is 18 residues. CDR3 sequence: CASSSRLAGGPGQETQYF. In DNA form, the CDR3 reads TGTGCCAGCAGCTCCCGACTAGCGGGAGGGCCAGGACAAGAGACCCAGTACTTC.

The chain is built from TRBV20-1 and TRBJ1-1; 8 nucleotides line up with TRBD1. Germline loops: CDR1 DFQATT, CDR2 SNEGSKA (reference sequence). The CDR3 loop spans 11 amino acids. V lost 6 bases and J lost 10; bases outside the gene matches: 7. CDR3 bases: TGCAGTGCCACCGACAGGGGAGTAGCTTTCTTT. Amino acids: CSATDRGVAFF.

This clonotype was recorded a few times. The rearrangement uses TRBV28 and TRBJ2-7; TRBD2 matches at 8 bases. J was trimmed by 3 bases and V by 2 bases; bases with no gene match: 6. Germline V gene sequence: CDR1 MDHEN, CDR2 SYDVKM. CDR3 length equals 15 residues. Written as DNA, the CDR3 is TGTGCCAGCAGTTTACCCGGGACTAGACACTACGAGCAGTACTTC. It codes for CASSLPGTRHYEQYF.

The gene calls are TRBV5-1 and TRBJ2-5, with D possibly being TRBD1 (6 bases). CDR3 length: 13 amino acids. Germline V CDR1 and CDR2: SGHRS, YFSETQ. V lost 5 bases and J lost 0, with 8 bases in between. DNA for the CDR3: TGCGCCAGCAGAGGGACAAACCAAGAGACCCAGTACTTC. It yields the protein CASRGTNQETQYF.

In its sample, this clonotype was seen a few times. In DNA, the CDR3 is TGCAGTGCAGCAGATCCGGGAGGCGGGAAGGACGGGGAGCTGTTTTTT. Protein sequence: CSAADPGGGKDGELFF. V and J are TRBV20-1 and TRBJ2-2; 7 bases are shared with TRBD2. V lost 6 bases and J lost 7; bases outside the gene matches: 17. Germline CDR1 and CDR2: DFQATT and SNEGSKA (reference sequence). The CDR3 has 16 residues.

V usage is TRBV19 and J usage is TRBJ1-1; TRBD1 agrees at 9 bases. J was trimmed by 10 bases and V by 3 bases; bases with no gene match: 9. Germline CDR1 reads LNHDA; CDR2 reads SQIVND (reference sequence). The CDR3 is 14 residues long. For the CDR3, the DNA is TGTGCCAGTAGTATGGGACAGGGATTAGGAGGAGCTTTCTTT. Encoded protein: CASSMGQGLGGAFF. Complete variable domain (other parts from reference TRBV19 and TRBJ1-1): DGGITQSPKYLFRKEGQNVTLSCEQNLNHDAMYWYRQDPGQGLRLIYYSQIVNDFQKGDIAEGYSVSREKKESFPLTVTSAQKNPTAFYLCASSMGQGLGGAFFGQGTRLTVV.

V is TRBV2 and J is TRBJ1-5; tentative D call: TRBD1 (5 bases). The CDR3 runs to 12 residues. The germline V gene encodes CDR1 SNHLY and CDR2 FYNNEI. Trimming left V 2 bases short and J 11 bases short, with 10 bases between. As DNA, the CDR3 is TGTGCCAGCAGTGAAAGTGGGACGGCCCAGCATTTT. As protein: CASSESGTAQHF.

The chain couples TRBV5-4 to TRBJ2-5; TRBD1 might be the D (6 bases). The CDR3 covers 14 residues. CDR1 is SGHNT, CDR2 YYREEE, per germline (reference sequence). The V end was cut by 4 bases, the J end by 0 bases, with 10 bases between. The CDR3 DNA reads TGTGCCAGCAGCCTTGGGGGCTACCAAGAGACCCAGTACTTC. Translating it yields CASSLGGYQETQYF.

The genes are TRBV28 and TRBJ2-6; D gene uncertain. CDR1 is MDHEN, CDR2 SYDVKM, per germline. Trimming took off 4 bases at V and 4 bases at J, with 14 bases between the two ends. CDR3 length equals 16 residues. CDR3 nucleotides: TGTGCCAGCAGTTCCCCCCTAGGTCTGGGGGCCAACGTCCTGACTTTC. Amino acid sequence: CASSSPLGLGANVLTF.

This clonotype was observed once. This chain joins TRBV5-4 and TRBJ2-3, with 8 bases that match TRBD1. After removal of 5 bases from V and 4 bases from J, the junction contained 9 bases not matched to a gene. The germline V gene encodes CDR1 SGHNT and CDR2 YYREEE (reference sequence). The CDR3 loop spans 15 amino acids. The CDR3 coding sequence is TGTGCCAGCAGTCGCGGACAGGGTGGCGCAGATACGCAGTATTTT. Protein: CASSRGQGGADTQYF.

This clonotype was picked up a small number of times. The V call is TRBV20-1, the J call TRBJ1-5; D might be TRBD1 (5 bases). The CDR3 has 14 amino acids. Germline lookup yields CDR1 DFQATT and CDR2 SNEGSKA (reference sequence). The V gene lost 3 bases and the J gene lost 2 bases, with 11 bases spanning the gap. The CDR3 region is CSARKTAGNQPQHF. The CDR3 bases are TGCAGTGCTAGGAAGACAGCAGGCAATCAGCCCCAGCATTTT.

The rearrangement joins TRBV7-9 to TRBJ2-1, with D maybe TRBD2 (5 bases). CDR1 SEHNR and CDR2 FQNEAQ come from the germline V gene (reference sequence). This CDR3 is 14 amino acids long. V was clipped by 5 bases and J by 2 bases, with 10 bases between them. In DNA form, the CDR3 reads TGTGCCAGCAGCCCTCGGGGTCCCTACAATGAGCAGTTCTTC. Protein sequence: CASSPRGPYNEQFF.

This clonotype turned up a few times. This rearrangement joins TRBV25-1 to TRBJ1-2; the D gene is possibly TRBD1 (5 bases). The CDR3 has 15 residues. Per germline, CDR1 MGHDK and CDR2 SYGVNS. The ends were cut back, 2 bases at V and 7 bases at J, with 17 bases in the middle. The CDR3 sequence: CASSEREGYSGGYTF. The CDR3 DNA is TGTGCCAGCAGTGAACGGGAGGGGTATTCCGGTGGCTACACCTTC.

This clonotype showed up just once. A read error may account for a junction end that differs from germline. In DNA, the CDR3 is TGTGCCAGCAGTGAACGGACAGTCGCCAACTATGGCCACACCTTC. This translates into CASSERTVANYGHTF. The chain links TRBV6-1 to TRBJ1-2; perhaps TRBD1 as D (6 bases). The CDR3 loop spans 15 amino acids. Germline V gene lookup returns CDR1 MNHNS and CDR2 SASEGT.

The CDR3 DNA follows: TGTGCCACCAGCAGACCACAAGAGACCCAGTACTTC. It yields the protein CATSRPQETQYF. J is TRBJ2-5 and V is TRBV15; D is undetermined. Germline V gene data show CDR1 as LNHNV and CDR2 as YYDKDF (reference sequence). Trimming removed 2 bases at V and 2 bases at J, with 3 bases between. The CDR3 consists of 12 residues.

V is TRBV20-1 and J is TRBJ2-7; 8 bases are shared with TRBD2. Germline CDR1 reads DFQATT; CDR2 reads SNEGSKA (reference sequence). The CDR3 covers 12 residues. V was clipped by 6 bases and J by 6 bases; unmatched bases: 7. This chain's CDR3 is CSATSLAGEQYF. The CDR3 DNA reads TGCAGTGCGACTTCGCTAGCGGGCGAGCAGTACTTC.

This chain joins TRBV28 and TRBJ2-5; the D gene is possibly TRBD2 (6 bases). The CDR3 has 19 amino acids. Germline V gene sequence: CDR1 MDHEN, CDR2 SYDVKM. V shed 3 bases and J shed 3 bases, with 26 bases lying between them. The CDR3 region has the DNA TGTGCCAGCAGTTTCCGATACCCGGGACTCCAAATGGAGGAAGAGACCCAGTACTTC. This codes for CASSFRYPGLQMEEETQYF.